The clone carrying this T cell receptor (beta chain) came up a few times. What it recognizes is unknown. TCRdb itself ran the 5' RACE reads through MiXCR, one entry per CDR3 protein. The sample includes 1.5 million to 2 million distinct CDR3 sequences, under 35% of them seen just once. The CDR3 is 15 amino acids. CDR1 is DFQATT and CDR2 is SNEGSKA in the germline V gene (reference sequence). After removal of 0 bases from V and 3 bases from J, the junction contained 8 bases not matched to a gene. The data derive from a study of identical twins. Study-level findings and limits: Excess low generation probability was seen in twin-shared out-of-frame alpha sequences.

V gene TRBV20-1 combines with J gene TRBJ2-7; TRBD2 aligns across 7 bases. This receptor was taken from a newborn girl in good health. Sequences were obtained from cord blood. DNA of the CDR3: TGCAGTGCTAGAGATCCCCGGACTAGAATCTACGAGCAGTACTTC. Translated: CSARDPRTRIYEQYF.